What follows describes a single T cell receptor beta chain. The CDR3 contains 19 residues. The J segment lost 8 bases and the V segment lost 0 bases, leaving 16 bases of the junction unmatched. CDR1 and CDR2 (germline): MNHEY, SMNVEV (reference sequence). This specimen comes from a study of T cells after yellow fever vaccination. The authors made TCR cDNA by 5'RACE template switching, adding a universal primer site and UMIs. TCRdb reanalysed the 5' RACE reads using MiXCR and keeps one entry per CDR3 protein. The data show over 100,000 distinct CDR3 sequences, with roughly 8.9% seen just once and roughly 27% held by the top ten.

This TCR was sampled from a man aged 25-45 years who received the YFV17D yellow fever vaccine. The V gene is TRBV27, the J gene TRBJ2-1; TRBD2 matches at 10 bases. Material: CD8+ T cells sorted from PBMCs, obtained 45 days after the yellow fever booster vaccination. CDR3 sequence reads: CASSLSPPVLAGLLDEQFF. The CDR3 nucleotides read TGTGCCAGCAGTTTATCACCCCCCGTACTAGCGGGACTTCTCGATGAGCAGTTCTTC.